One sample yielded the 27 T cell receptor beta chains listed below, sequenced in a study of T cells after yellow fever vaccination. TCRdb reprocessed the 5' RACE reads via MiXCR and lists one record per CDR3 protein. The sample carries 450,000 to 650,000 distinct CDR3 sequences, approximately 13% recorded once. This specimen was PBMCs, taken on the day of the yellow fever booster vaccination. The source of these receptors is a man aged 25 to 40 who received the YFV17D yellow fever vaccine.

The genes are TRBV10-2 and TRBJ1-1; weak D call: TRBD1 (6 bases). V lost 4 bases and J 0 bases, leaving 15 bases between the germline ends. The germline V gene has CDR1 WSHSY and CDR2 SAAADI. This CDR3 is built from 16 residues. The CDR3 DNA follows: TGCGCCAGCAGTGTATTGGGGGGCAGGCTGAACACTGAAGCTTTCTTT. Translated, it gives CASSVLGGRLNTEAFF.

This clonotype showed up just a few times. The rearrangement uses TRBV7-9 and TRBJ2-2; D is possibly TRBD2 (6 bases). Germline CDR1 SEHNR, CDR2 FQNEAQ (reference sequence). The CDR3 is 16 residues long. V lost 2 bases and J lost 5, with 15 bases in between. The CDR3 region has the DNA TGTGCCAGCAGCTTACTTTCCGGGAGTGGTACCGGGGAGCTGTTTTTT. This codes for CASSLLSGSGTGELFF. Filled out from reference TRBV7-9 and TRBJ2-2, the complete variable domain reads DTGVSQNPRHKITKRGQNVTFRCDPISEHNRLYWYRQTLGQGPEFLTYFQNEAQLEKSRLLSDRFSAERPKGSFSTLEIQRTEQGDSAMYLCASSLLSGSGTGELFFGEGSRLTVL.

This clonotype was detected a few times. V usage is TRBV7-8 and J usage is TRBJ2-5; the D gene is possibly TRBD2 (5 bases). V lost 3 bases and J lost 7, with 15 bases in between. The CDR3 totals 14 residues. Per germline, CDR1 SGHVS and CDR2 FQNEAQ. The CDR3 spells CASSFSDQRGTQYF. CDR3 DNA sequence: TGTGCCAGCAGCTTCTCCGACCAACGGGGGACCCAGTACTTC.

This clonotype has more than one count but fewer than ten. This rearrangement joins TRBV7-2 to TRBJ1-1; D gene ambiguous. This CDR3 spans 13 amino acids. Trimming removed 3 bases at V and 2 bases at J, with 7 bases between. Germline V lookup: CDR1 SGHTA, CDR2 FQGNSA. This CDR3 reads CASSFQVNTEAFF. In nucleotides, the CDR3 is TGTGCCAGCAGCTTCCAAGTCAACACTGAAGCTTTCTTT.

The table lists this clonotype with a few counts. The rearrangement links TRBV4-2 to TRBJ2-5; TRBD2 agrees at 7 bases. The germline V gene has CDR1 LGHNA and CDR2 YNFKEQ. CDR3 length: 15 residues. V was clipped by 0 bases and J by 0 bases; unmatched bases: 1. CDR3 DNA: TGTGCCAGCAGCCAAGATGGGACTAACCAAGAGACCCAGTACTTC. Translated, it gives CASSQDGTNQETQYF.

The chain combines TRBV29-1 with TRBJ2-3; a possible D gene is TRBD1 (5 bases). Trimming stripped 6 bases from V and 3 bases from J, with 22 bases between. The germline CDR1 and CDR2 sequences are SQVTM and ANQGSEA. The CDR3 loop spans 16 amino acids. CDR3 sequence reads: CSVAATVALRTDTQYF. CDR3 nucleotides: TGCAGCGTCGCGGCGACAGTAGCCCTAAGGACAGATACGCAGTATTTT.

The chain has TRBV6-5 and TRBJ1-2; 9 bases align to TRBD1. Trimming took 0 bases from V and 7 from J; bases not matched to a gene: 6. The V gene's germline CDR1 is MNHEY and CDR2 SVGAGI. This CDR3 is 15 amino acids long. The CDR3 DNA reads TGTGCCAGCAGTTACTCGGACAGGGGTTCTATTGGCTACACCTTC. Translated, it gives CASSYSDRGSIGYTF.

The chain combines TRBV4-3 with TRBJ2-1; D is possibly TRBD2 (6 bases). Germline V gene sequence: CDR1 LGHNA, CDR2 YSLEER. The CDR3 is 15 residues long. Trimming pared 3 bases from V and 0 bases from J, leaving 9 bases between. CDR3 bases: TGCGCCAGCAGCCAGCGGGACGGCTCCTACAATGAGCAGTTCTTC. This translates into CASSQRDGSYNEQFF.

V and J are TRBV25-1 and TRBJ2-7; 7 nucleotides agree with TRBD2. This CDR3 has 16 residues. With 4 bases clipped from V and 1 base from J, the junction kept 10 bases outside the gene matches. Germline CDR1 and CDR2: MGHDK and SYGVNS. The CDR3 is CASSASGGRFSYEQYF. The CDR3 DNA follows: TGTGCCAGCAGTGCGTCGGGCGGGAGATTTTCCTACGAGCAGTACTTC.

This clonotype showed up just a few times. The V call is TRBV7-6, the J call TRBJ2-1, with 8 bases that match TRBD2. The CDR3 has 14 residues. From germline, CDR1 is SGHVS and CDR2 FNYEAQ. Losses at the gene ends were 5 bases for V and 5 bases for J; bases not matched to a gene: 5. DNA for the CDR3: TGTGCCAGCAGCCCGGGACTAGAAGACAATGAGCAGTTCTTC. As protein: CASSPGLEDNEQFF.

The chain has TRBV5-4 and TRBJ1-6; 8 bases are shared with TRBD1. V was pared by 4 bases and J by 7 bases, with 4 bases of the junction left unmatched. Germline V gives CDR1 SGHNT, CDR2 YYREEE (reference sequence). The CDR3 extends over 14 amino acids. The CDR3 nucleotides read TGTGCCAGCAGCAGACAGGGGATCAATTCACCCCTCCACTTT. Its protein is CASSRQGINSPLHF.

This clonotype was seen a handful of times. This chain uses TRBV4-3 with TRBJ2-1; 12 nucleotides agree with TRBD2. After removal of 0 bases from V and 9 bases from J, the junction contained 6 bases not matched to a gene. CDR3 length: 16 amino acids. CDR1 LGHNA and CDR2 YSLEER come from the germline V gene. The CDR3 reads CASSQDGTSGYSEQFF. The DNA of the CDR3 is TGCGCCAGCAGCCAAGACGGGACTAGCGGGTATAGTGAGCAGTTCTTC.

This clonotype was seen many times. The V call is TRBV2, the J call TRBJ2-5; TRBD1 or TRBD2 may be the D gene (5 bases each). The CDR3 length is 13 residues. V dropped 5 bases and J dropped 5 bases, with 12 bases sitting between them. The germline V gene encodes CDR1 SNHLY and CDR2 FYNNEI. CDR3 DNA: TGTGCCAGCAGTCCCCAGGGACGGGAGACCCAGTACTTC. It is translated as CASSPQGRETQYF.

In its sample, this clonotype was seen many times. This chain links TRBV27 with TRBJ2-3, with D uncertain. The CDR3 totals 13 residues. Germline V lookup: CDR1 MNHEY, CDR2 SMNVEV (reference sequence). Trimming pared 5 bases from V and 4 bases from J, leaving 10 bases between. CDR3 residues: CASSGPAPDTQYF. The DNA of the CDR3 is TGTGCCAGCAGTGGACCAGCACCAGATACGCAGTATTTT.

This clonotype was seen a handful of times. The chain couples TRBV11-3 to TRBJ1-4; 11 positions match TRBD1. This CDR3 is built from 15 residues. Trimming at V came to 6 bases and at J to 5 bases, leaving 5 bases not matched to a gene. Germline V CDR1 and CDR2: SGHNT, YENEEA. The CDR3 bases are TGTGCCAGCAGAAAACGGGACAGGGGGAATGAAAAACTGTTTTTT. Translating gives CASRKRDRGNEKLFF.

This clonotype has more than one count but fewer than ten. The chain has TRBV3-1 and TRBJ2-1, with 7 bases identical to TRBD2. Germline lookup yields CDR1 LGHDT and CDR2 YNNKEL (reference sequence). The CDR3 has 18 amino acids. J gave up 9 bases and V 2 bases, and 19 bases lay outside the gene matches. Here the CDR3 DNA reads TGTGCCAGCAGCCAATTAGGGGCTAGCGGTTCAATCAGGAGTGAGCAGTTCTTC. Amino acids: CASSQLGASGSIRSEQFF.

The sample holds a few counts of this clonotype. The chain joins TRBV9 to TRBJ2-2; maybe TRBD2 (6 bases). The CDR3 loop spans 14 amino acids. In germline, CDR1 is SGDLS, CDR2 YYNGEE. Trimming took off 4 bases at V and 4 bases at J, with 11 bases between the two ends. The CDR3 sequence: CASSIGTFTGELFF. CDR3 DNA sequence: TGTGCCAGCAGCATCGGGACTTTCACCGGGGAGCTGTTTTTT.

The J gene is TRBJ2-5, the V gene TRBV5-5; tentatively, D is TRBD2 (5 bases). This CDR3 has 16 residues. Germline assignment: CDR1 SGHKS and CDR2 YYEKEE (reference sequence). The V end was cut by 2 bases, the J end by 3 bases, with 17 bases between. This CDR3 reads CASSLAAGVTEETQYF. CDR3 DNA sequence: TGTGCCAGCAGCTTAGCGGCAGGAGTGACTGAAGAGACCCAGTACTTC.

There are many counts of this clonotype. The genes are TRBV7-2 and TRBJ2-3, with a possible D match to TRBD2 (6 bases). V gave up 5 bases and J gave up 4 bases, with 13 bases separating them. The germline V gene encodes CDR1 SGHTA and CDR2 FQGNSA. This CDR3 contains 14 residues. Here the CDR3 DNA reads TGTGCCAGCAGCCGACTAGGGTTTCCAGATACGCAGTATTTT. As protein: CASSRLGFPDTQYF.

DNA for the CDR3: TGTGCCAGCAGAGATACCCTTCTGGGAGAGAACATTCAGTACTTC. It codes for CASRDTLLGENIQYF. The chain employs TRBV25-1 and TRBJ2-4; perhaps TRBD2 as D (5 bases). The V gene's germline CDR1 is MGHDK and CDR2 SYGVNS. This CDR3 is 15 amino acids long. The V and J ends lost 6 bases and 7 bases respectively, with 19 bases between them. The full variable domain, in which reference TRBV25-1 and TRBJ2-4 provide the parts outside the CDR3, is EADIYQTPRYLVIGTGKKITLECSQTMGHDKMYWYQQDPGMELHLIHYSYGVNSTEKGDLSSESTVSRIRTEHFPLTLESARPSHTSQYLCASRDTLLGENIQYFGAGTRLSVL.

The V and J genes are TRBV9 and TRBJ2-3; 7 positions match TRBD2. Germline lookup yields CDR1 SGDLS and CDR2 YYNGEE. The CDR3 totals 18 residues. Trimming removed 0 bases from V and 4 bases from J; junction bases left unmatched: 14. CDR3 amino acids: CASSVAPLAATRPDTQYF. In nucleotides, the CDR3 is TGTGCCAGCAGCGTAGCCCCTCTAGCGGCGACAAGGCCAGATACGCAGTATTTT.

The chain recombines TRBV12-3 or TRBV12-4 with TRBJ1-5; maybe TRBD1 (6 bases). CDR3 length: 16 residues. V was pared by 1 base and J by 2 bases, with 12 bases between. CDR3 protein: CASSLVGPGGNQPQHF. The DNA of the CDR3 is TGTGCCAGCAGTTTAGTGGGCCCAGGGGGCAATCAGCCCCAGCATTTT.

The chain employs TRBV6-2 or TRBV6-3 and TRBJ1-5; 7 bases line up with TRBD1. With 8 bases clipped from V and 2 bases from J, the junction kept 9 bases outside the gene matches. This CDR3 contains 15 residues. Germline V gene sequence: CDR1 MNHEY, CDR2 SVGEGT. The DNA of the CDR3 is TGTGCCAGCGGAAACAGGGGAAGCGGCAATCAGCCCCAGCATTTT. Amino acids: CASGNRGSGNQPQHF.

This clonotype appeared a few times. The rearrangement links TRBV20-1 to TRBJ2-7; TRBD1 matches 7 bases. After removal of 6 bases from V and 7 bases from J, the junction contained 9 bases not matched to a gene. The germline CDR1 and CDR2 sequences are DFQATT and SNEGSKA (reference sequence). This CDR3 comprises 12 residues. The CDR3 reads CSARGQTMEQYF. The CDR3 coding sequence is TGCAGTGCCCGGGGACAGACGATGGAGCAGTACTTC.

This chain links TRBV12-3 or TRBV12-4 with TRBJ2-7, with unresolved D. Trimming left V 5 bases short and J 2 bases short, with 7 bases between. The length of the CDR3 is 12 residues. The CDR3 region has the DNA TGTGCCAGCAGTATCCATACCTACGAGCAGTACTTC. This sequence encodes CASSIHTYEQYF.

The chain links TRBV6-2 or TRBV6-3 to TRBJ2-2, with TRBD1 as a possible D gene (5 bases). CDR1 and CDR2 from the germline V gene are MNHEY and SVGEGT. The CDR3 spans 20 residues. Trimming removed 2 bases at V and 9 bases at J, with 31 bases between. The CDR3 sequence is CASSYHVVQGTRERPRELFF. CDR3 nucleotide sequence: TGTGCCAGCAGTTACCACGTGGTTCAGGGTACAAGAGAGAGACCGCGGGAGCTGTTTTTT.

A few counts support this clonotype. V gene TRBV20-1 combines with J gene TRBJ2-1; D not certain. This CDR3 region has 13 residues. The V end was cut by 5 bases, the J end by 6 bases, with 14 bases between. Germline V gene sequence: CDR1 DFQATT, CDR2 SNEGSKA (reference sequence). CDR3 nucleotides: TGCAGTGCTCGACCTCCTAGTTCCAATGAGCAGTTCTTC. This translates into CSARPPSSNEQFF.